Listed below are T cell receptor beta chains from one sample, sequenced in a study of T cells in Graves' hyperthyroidism and ophthalmopathy. Each CDR3 protein gets one entry after TCRdb re-called the multiplex PCR reads with MiXCR. This sample has about 760,000 distinct CDR3 sequences; under 45% occur once, and the top ten carry around a third. Sequenced input: blood. The receptors shown here come from a woman in her 40s with Graves' hyperthyroidism. CDR3s include the opening cysteine and the closing phenylalanine or tryptophan. Each record gives: J gene, D gene, V gene, clone size, CDR3 DNA, CDR3 protein. D genes are given only for firm matches. Size tells how often a clone was seen (once, few, many) or the class of an expanded clone, and some rows leave it out.

>TRBJ2-7|TRBD1|TRBV20-1|-
TGCAGTGCACGTCCGCGCACAGGGGACGACGAGCAGTACTTC
CSARPRTGDDEQYF
>TRBJ1-6|-|TRBV7-2|-
TGTGCCAGCAGCCAAGATCTTTCGTTTTCACCCCCCCACTTT
CASSQDLSFSPPHF
>TRBJ1-5|TRBD1|TRBV5-1|few
TGCGCCAGCAGCTTGGGACAGGGCCCATATAGCAATCAGCCCCAGCATTTT
CASSLGQGPYSNQPQHF
>TRBJ1-3|-|TRBV11-3|once
TGTGCCAGCAGTTCTGAGGTGGACACCATATATTTT
CASSSEVDTIYF
>TRBJ1-6|-|TRBV11-2|-
TGTGCCAGCAGCGGCGGTTTCAATTCACCCCTCCACTTT
CASSGGFNSPLHF
>TRBJ1-1|TRBD1|TRBV4-3|-
TGCGCCAGCAGCCAAGATATGGTAGGGACAGACGTAACTGGGGCTTTCTTT
CASSQDMVGTDVTGAFF
>TRBJ1-1|-|TRBV5-6|few
TGTGCCAGCAGCTCCCCCACTCGGGGGACTGAAGCTTTCTTT
CASSSPTRGTEAFF
>TRBJ1-2|-|TRBV6-5|many
TGTGCCAGCAGTTACATCGGGACGGACTTTATTTCTTATGGCTACACCTTC
CASSYIGTDFISYGYTF
>TRBJ2-5|TRBD2|TRBV2|-
TGTGCCAGTGCCGGGACTAGCGGGCACCAAGAGACCCAGTACTTC
CASAGTSGHQETQYF
>TRBJ1-4|-|TRBV19|few
TGTGCCAGTAGTCCCTCGGGGAAACTGTTTTTT
CASSPSGKLFF
>TRBJ1-2|-|TRBV6-5|many
TGTGCCAGCAGCGTGCAGCCGCCTCGTGGCTACACCTTC
CASSVQPPRGYTF